These 9 T cell receptor beta chains were sequenced from one sample in a study of radiotherapy plus CTLA-4 blockade in lung cancer. TCRdb's copy holds only in-frame clones and misses some; the assay was immunoSEQ multiplex PCR. The sample includes nearly 95,000 clones, roughly 80% seen only once; the top ten take about 26%. This material consisted of peripheral blood, taken from a patient treated with radiotherapy plus ipilimumab. All receptors come from a human donor with non-small cell lung cancer that progressed on radiotherapy plus ipilimumab.

J is TRBJ1-1 and V is TRBV30; D unresolved. V was clipped by 2 bases and J by 1 base, with 5 bases between them. The CDR3 has 12 amino acids. Germline loops: CDR1 GTSNPN, CDR2 SVGIG (reference sequence). CDR3 amino acids: CAWSSANTEAFF. The CDR3 bases are TGTGCCTGGAGTTCCGCGAACACTGAAGCTTTCTTT.

The gene calls are TRBV10-3 and TRBJ1-2; 10 nucleotides match TRBD1. The CDR3 has 14 residues. V was clipped by 6 bases and J by 3 bases; unmatched bases: 4. Per germline, CDR1 ENHRY and CDR2 SYGVKD. In nucleotides, the CDR3 is TGTGCCATCAGGGGACAGGGGAGCGACTATGGCTACACCTTC. It translates to CAIRGQGSDYGYTF.

The V and J genes are TRBV5-1 and TRBJ2-1, with 16 bases aligning to TRBD2. Trimming removed 4 bases from V and 8 bases from J; junction bases left unmatched: 9. CDR1 and CDR2 from the germline V gene are SGHRS and YFSETQ. CDR3 size: 17 residues. The CDR3 nucleotides are TGCGCCAGCAGCCAGGGACTAGCGGGAGGGGGTGCGGATGAGCAGTTCTTC. Encoded protein: CASSQGLAGGGADEQFF.

V gene TRBV10-2 combines with J gene TRBJ2-7, with D uncertain. The V end was cut by 1 base, the J end by 1 base, with 5 bases between. This CDR3 contains 13 residues. Germline V gene data show CDR1 as WSHSY and CDR2 as SAAADI. CDR3 DNA: TGCGCCAGCAGTGAGTTCGTATCCTACGAGCAGTACTTC. Translating gives CASSEFVSYEQYF.

The chain is built from TRBV19 and TRBJ2-5, with D uncertain. In germline, CDR1 is LNHDA, CDR2 SQIVND (reference sequence). V was clipped by 1 base and J by 3 bases, with 6 bases between them. CDR3 size: 13 residues. The CDR3 is CASSIGPKETQYF. The DNA of the CDR3 is TGTGCCAGTAGTATAGGCCCTAAAGAGACCCAGTACTTC.

This clone occurred once. The chain couples TRBV5-1 to TRBJ2-5, with D tentatively TRBD2 (5 bases). Germline V CDR1 and CDR2: SGHRS, YFSETQ. The germline V and J ends were trimmed by 0 bases and 2 bases, with 11 bases remaining between them. This CDR3 contains 15 residues. The CDR3 DNA follows: TGCGCCAGCAGCTTGGCCTTAGCGCAGCAAGAGACCCAGTACTTC. Translation gives CASSLALAQQETQYF.

The chain combines TRBV10-3 with TRBJ1-5; 9 bases are shared with TRBD1. From germline, CDR1 is ENHRY and CDR2 SYGVKD. The CDR3 sequence is 15 residues long. Losses at the gene ends were 5 bases for V and 7 bases for J; bases not matched to a gene: 9. This CDR3 is CAISIGQGRRQPQHF. DNA for the CDR3: TGTGCCATCAGTATTGGACAGGGGAGAAGGCAGCCCCAGCATTTT.

CDR3 sequence: CASSEFATNEKLFF. The CDR3 nucleotides are TGTGCCAGCAGTGAATTTGCAACTAATGAAAAACTGTTTTTT. The chain joins TRBV6-1 to TRBJ1-4; D uncertain. CDR3 size: 14 residues. The V gene's germline CDR1 is MNHNS and CDR2 SASEGT. Trimming took off 2 bases at V and 0 bases at J, with 4 bases between the two ends.

The V and J genes are TRBV4-1 and TRBJ2-2; 9 nucleotides align to TRBD2. The CDR3 has 15 residues. Germline CDR1 is MGHRA and CDR2 is YSYEKL. J was trimmed by 5 bases and V by 5 bases; bases with no gene match: 6. The CDR3 DNA reads as TGCGCCAGCAGCGCAGCGGGAGGAAAGACCGGGGAGCTGTTTTTT. Translation: CASSAAGGKTGELFF.